Shown below are 5 T cell receptor beta chains from a single sample sequenced in a study of blood T cell repertoires in COVID-19. Using immunoSEQ multiplex PCR, the repertoire was profiled, and TCRdb retains in-frame clones only, with some absent. The sample comprises a few hundred thousand clones, about 89% of which are singletons, and 1.9% rests with the top ten. The sample was PBMCs or T cells enriched from blood (not recorded which). The receptors here all came from a man in his forties or fifties in a cohort exposed to, infected with or recovered from COVID-19 (not recorded which).

The chain recombines TRBV19 with TRBJ2-7; 8 nucleotides agree with TRBD1. This CDR3 is built from 14 residues. From germline, CDR1 is LNHDA and CDR2 SQIVND (reference sequence). V was pared by 6 bases and J by 4 bases, with 8 bases of the junction left unmatched. Here the CDR3 reads CASSPAGGLYEQYF. As DNA, the CDR3 is TGTGCCAGTAGCCCCGCAGGGGGCTTGTACGAGCAGTACTTC.

The rearrangement uses TRBV6-5 and TRBJ2-1; a possible D gene is TRBD2 (6 bases). The CDR3 contains 14 residues. The germline V and J ends were trimmed by 0 bases and 8 bases, with 11 bases remaining between them. CDR1 MNHEY and CDR2 SVGAGI come from the germline V gene. CDR3 in DNA: TGTGCCAGCAGTTACTCGGGGGGTAAGGATGAGCAGTTCTTC. It codes for CASSYSGGKDEQFF.

The gene calls are TRBV24-1 and TRBJ1-3, with a tentative D call TRBD1 (6 bases). Trimming took 2 bases from V and 0 from J, leaving 7 bases between them. Per the germline V gene, CDR1 is KGHDR and CDR2 is SFDVKD. The CDR3 spans 15 residues. The CDR3 DNA reads as TGTGCCACCAGTGATTGGACAGACTCTGGAAACACCATATATTTT. Its translation: CATSDWTDSGNTIYF.

The chain uses TRBV7-2 and TRBJ2-7; D call uncertain. V was trimmed by 2 bases and J by 1 base, leaving 6 bases between them. CDR3 size: 13 residues. Per germline, CDR1 SGHTA and CDR2 FQGNSA. CDR3 coding DNA: TGTGCCAGCAGCTTACCCCCTTCCTACGAGCAGTACTTC. Translation gives CASSLPPSYEQYF.

This chain uses TRBV6-1 with TRBJ1-2; D gene ambiguous. The V end lost 3 bases, the J end lost 2 bases, and 4 bases lay between the germline ends. Per germline, CDR1 MNHNS and CDR2 SASEGT. This CDR3 spans 12 amino acids. CDR3 in amino acids: CASSDQNYGYTF. CDR3 sequence (DNA): TGTGCCAGCAGTGATCAGAACTATGGCTACACCTTC.